This paragraph reports one T cell receptor beta chain. Its specificity is unknown. The donors were part of the 120-subject validation cohort, which stood apart from the approximately 630-subject first cohort. The data were taken from a study of cytomegalovirus exposure and HLA in healthy donors. Study-level findings and limits: Subsequent analysis of the 110 or so validation repertoires found a tendency for first-cohort TCR clusters to co-occur.

V was cut by 1 base and J by 8 bases, with 18 bases left in between. CDR3 length: 16 residues. Germline CDR1 is SGHVS and CDR2 is FQNEAQ. Repertoires were generated with immunoSEQ multiplex PCR, while TCRdb's copy carries only in-frame clones and drops some. Here the sample spans about 98,000 clones, roughly 90% being singletons. The rearrangement uses TRBV7-8 and TRBJ2-1; a possible D gene is TRBD2 (6 bases). The receptor's source is a man between 18 and 35 years old in good health and CMV-seropositive. The material sequenced was PBMCs. Here the CDR3 reads CASSLGAGPPGDEQFF. The CDR3 DNA reads as TGTGCCAGCAGCTTAGGGGCGGGACCTCCGGGGGATGAGCAGTTCTTC. The full variable domain, completed using reference TRBV7-8 and TRBJ2-1, is GAGVSQSPRYKVAKRGQDVALRCDPISGHVSLFWYQQALGQGPEFLTYFQNEAQLDKSGLPSDRFFAERPEGSVSTLKIQRTQQEDSAVYLCASSLGAGPPGDEQFFGPGTRLTVL.